Each of the 9 T cell receptor beta chains below was sequenced from the same sample in a study of cytomegalovirus exposure and HLA in healthy donors. Sequencing was performed with immunoSEQ multiplex PCR; in TCRdb, only in-frame clones are kept and a portion is missing. Among about 56,000 clones listed, roughly 93% were seen once. Material for sequencing was PBMCs. The receptors were gathered from a woman between 18 and 30 years old in good health and CMV-seropositive.

This chain joins TRBV19 and TRBJ2-7; 12 bases align to TRBD2. CDR3 length equals 13 residues. Per germline, CDR1 LNHDA and CDR2 SQIVND (reference sequence). V lost 9 bases and J lost 6; bases outside the gene matches: 6. Written as DNA, the CDR3 is TGTGCCAGCTGGACTAGCGGGGCACGCGAGCAGTACTTC. It is translated as CASWTSGAREQYF.

This clone was counted once. The genes are TRBV6-5 and TRBJ2-4; TRBD1 agrees at 10 bases. Germline assignment: CDR1 MNHEY and CDR2 SVGAGI. The CDR3 has 14 amino acids. With 5 bases clipped from V and 7 bases from J, the junction kept 5 bases outside the gene matches. The chain's CDR3 is CASSPGQGGNIQYF. The DNA for the CDR3 is TGTGCCAGCAGTCCCGGACAGGGGGGGAACATTCAGTACTTC.

Only one count was recorded for this clone. The gene calls are TRBV5-1 and TRBJ1-1; 8 nucleotides match TRBD1. Per germline, CDR1 SGHRS and CDR2 YFSETQ. The junction had 12 bases not matched to a gene; V was cut back by 4 bases and J by 1 base. The CDR3 sequence is 17 residues long. In DNA form, the CDR3 reads TGCGCCAGCAGCCTTTGGGGACTCGGGACAGGGAACACTGAAGCTTTCTTT. Translated, it gives CASSLWGLGTGNTEAFF.

This clone was observed a few times. The chain has TRBV14 and TRBJ1-2, with D possibly TRBD1 on 5 matching bases. CDR1 is SGHDN and CDR2 is FVKESK in the germline V gene. The CDR3 runs 15 residues. The V gene lost 0 bases and the J gene lost 2 bases, with 10 bases spanning the gap. CDR3 in amino acids: CASSQDRKGNYGYTF. CDR3 sequence (DNA): TGTGCCAGCAGCCAAGATCGGAAGGGGAACTATGGCTACACCTTC.

The genes are TRBV7-9 and TRBJ2-5; tentative D call: TRBD2 (5 bases). CDR1 is SEHNR, CDR2 FQNEAQ, per germline (reference sequence). The CDR3 has 13 amino acids. The ends were cut back, 8 bases at V and 5 bases at J, with 15 bases in the middle. Here the CDR3 DNA reads TGTGCCAGCCAACCTGTGAGGGCTGAGACCCAGTACTTC. Translating gives CASQPVRAETQYF.

This clone has a single count. V and J are TRBV27 and TRBJ1-5; the D is unclear. The CDR3 spans 16 residues. Trimming shortened V by 1 base and J by 2 bases, and 12 bases separated the two germline ends. The germline V gene encodes CDR1 MNHEY and CDR2 SMNVEV (reference sequence). The CDR3 bases are TGTGCCAGCAGTTTATTAGCGGGGTTGGGCAATCAGCCCCAGCATTTT. It yields the protein CASSLLAGLGNQPQHF.

This chain uses TRBV7-2 with TRBJ2-7, with no clear D. The germline gives CDR1 SGHTA, CDR2 FQGNSA. V lost 2 bases and J 3 bases, leaving 5 bases between the germline ends. There are 12 residues in the CDR3. The CDR3 spells CASSLSGYEQYF. The CDR3 DNA reads TGTGCCAGCAGCTTATCGGGCTACGAGCAGTACTTC.

The rearrangement joins TRBV7-9 to TRBJ2-1; 9 bases map to TRBD2. Per the germline V gene, CDR1 is SEHNR and CDR2 is FQNEAQ (reference sequence). The CDR3 consists of 15 residues. J lost 2 bases, V lost 5 bases, and 4 bases had no gene match. The CDR3 DNA follows: TGTGCCAGCAGCCATAGCGGGGGACCCTACAATGAGCAGTTCTTC. It encodes CASSHSGGPYNEQFF.

Note on this clone: An end of the junction differs from the germline gene, which may be a read error. The chain uses TRBV6-1 and TRBJ2-5, with 7 positions matching TRBD1. Germline CDR1 is MNHNS and CDR2 is SASEGT. The CDR3 has 12 residues. The chain's CDR3 is CASSEGIGQANF. The CDR3 DNA reads TGTGCCAGCAGTGAAGGTATAGGACAGGCCAACTTC.